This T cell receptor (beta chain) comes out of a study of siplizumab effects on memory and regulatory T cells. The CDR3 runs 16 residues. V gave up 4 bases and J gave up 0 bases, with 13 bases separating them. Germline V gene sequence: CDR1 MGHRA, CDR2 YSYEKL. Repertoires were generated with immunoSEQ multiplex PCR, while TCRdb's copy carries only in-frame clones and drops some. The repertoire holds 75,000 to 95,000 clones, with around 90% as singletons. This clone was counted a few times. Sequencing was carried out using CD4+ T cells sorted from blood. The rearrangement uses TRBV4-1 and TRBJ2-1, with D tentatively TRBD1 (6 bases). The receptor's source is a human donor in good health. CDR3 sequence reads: CASSRARDISYNEQFF. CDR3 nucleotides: TGCGCCAGCAGCCGGGCCCGGGACATCTCCTACAATGAGCAGTTCTTC.